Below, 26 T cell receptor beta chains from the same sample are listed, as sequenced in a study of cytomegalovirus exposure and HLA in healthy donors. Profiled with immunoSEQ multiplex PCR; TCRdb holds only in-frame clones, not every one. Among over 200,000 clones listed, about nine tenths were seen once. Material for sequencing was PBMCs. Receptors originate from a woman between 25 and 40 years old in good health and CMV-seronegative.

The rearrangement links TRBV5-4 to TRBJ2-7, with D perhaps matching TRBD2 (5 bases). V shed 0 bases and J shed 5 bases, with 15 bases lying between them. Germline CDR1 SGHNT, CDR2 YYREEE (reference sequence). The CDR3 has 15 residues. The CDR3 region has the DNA TGTGCCAGCAGCTTGGGGGCCTCGGGGTCGGACGAGCAGTACTTC. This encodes CASSLGASGSDEQYF.

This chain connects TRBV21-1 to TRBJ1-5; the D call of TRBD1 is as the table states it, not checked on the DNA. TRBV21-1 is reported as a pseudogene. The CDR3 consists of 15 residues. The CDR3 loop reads CASSRDRVGNQPQHF. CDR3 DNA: TGTGCCAGCAGCCGGGACAGGGTGGGCAATCAGCCCCAGCATTTT.

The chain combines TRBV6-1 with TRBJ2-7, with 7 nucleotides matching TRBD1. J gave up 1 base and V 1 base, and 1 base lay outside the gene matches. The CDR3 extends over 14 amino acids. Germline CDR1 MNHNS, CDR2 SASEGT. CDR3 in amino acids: CASSEGTGSYEQYF. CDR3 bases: TGTGCCAGCAGTGAAGGGACAGGTTCCTACGAGCAGTACTTC.

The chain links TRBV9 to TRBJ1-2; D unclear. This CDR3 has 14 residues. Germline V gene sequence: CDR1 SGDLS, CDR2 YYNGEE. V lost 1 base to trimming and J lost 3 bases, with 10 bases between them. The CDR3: CASSVSGSHYGYTF. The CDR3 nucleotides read TGTGCCAGCAGCGTATCCGGGTCCCACTATGGCTACACCTTC.

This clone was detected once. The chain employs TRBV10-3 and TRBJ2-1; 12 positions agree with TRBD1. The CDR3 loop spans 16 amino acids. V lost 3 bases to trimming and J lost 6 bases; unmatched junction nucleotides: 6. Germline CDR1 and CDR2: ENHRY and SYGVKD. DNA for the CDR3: TGTGCCATCAGTGACCGGGACAGGGGGCTGGGCAATGAGCAGTTCTTC. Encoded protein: CAISDRDRGLGNEQFF.

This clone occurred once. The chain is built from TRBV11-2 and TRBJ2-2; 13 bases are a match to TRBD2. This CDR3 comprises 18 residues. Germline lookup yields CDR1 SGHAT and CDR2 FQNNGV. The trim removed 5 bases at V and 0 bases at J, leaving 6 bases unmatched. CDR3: CASSLRTSGGTNTGELFF. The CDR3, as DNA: TGTGCCAGCAGCCTTCGGACTAGCGGGGGTACGAACACCGGGGAGCTGTTTTTT.

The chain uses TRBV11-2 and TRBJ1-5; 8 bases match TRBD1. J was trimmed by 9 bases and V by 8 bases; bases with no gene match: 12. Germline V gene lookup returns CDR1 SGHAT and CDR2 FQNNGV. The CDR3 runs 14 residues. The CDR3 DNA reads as TGTGCCAGCGGAGGACGGACAGGGAGAGGGCCCCAGCATTTT. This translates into CASGGRTGRGPQHF.

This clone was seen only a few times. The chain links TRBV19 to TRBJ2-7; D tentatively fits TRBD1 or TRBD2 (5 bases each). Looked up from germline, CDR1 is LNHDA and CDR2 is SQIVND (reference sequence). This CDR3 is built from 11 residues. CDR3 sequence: CASGTNYEQYF. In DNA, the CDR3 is TGTGCGTCAGGGACCAACTACGAGCAGTACTTC.

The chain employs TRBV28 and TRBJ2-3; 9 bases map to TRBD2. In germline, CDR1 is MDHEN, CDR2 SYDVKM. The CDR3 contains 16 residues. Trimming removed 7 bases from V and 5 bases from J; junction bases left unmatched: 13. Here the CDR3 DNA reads TGTGCCAGCAAACTGATATTAGCGGGAGTTAAAGATACGCAGTATTTT. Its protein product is CASKLILAGVKDTQYF.

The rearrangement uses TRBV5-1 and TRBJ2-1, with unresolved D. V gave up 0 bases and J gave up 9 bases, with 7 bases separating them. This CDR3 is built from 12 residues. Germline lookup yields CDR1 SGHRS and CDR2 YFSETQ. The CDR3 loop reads CASSLDILEQFF. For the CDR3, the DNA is TGCGCCAGCAGCTTGGATATCCTTGAGCAGTTCTTC.

CDR3 sequence (DNA): TGTGCCAGCAGCTTAGGGACGATCTCCTACGAGCAGTACTTC. Translation: CASSLGTISYEQYF. The rearrangement joins TRBV11-2 to TRBJ2-7; D remains ambiguous. Germline CDR1 is SGHAT and CDR2 is FQNNGV. The CDR3 is 14 amino acids. V shed 1 base and J shed 0 bases, with 7 bases lying between them. The complete variable domain, with remaining parts taken from reference TRBV11-2 and TRBJ2-7, reads EAGVAQSPRYKIIEKRQSVAFWCNPISGHATLYWYQQILGQGPKLLIQFQNNGVVDDSQLPKDRFSAERLKGVDSTLKIQPAKLEDSAVYLCASSLGTISYEQYFGPGTRLTVT.

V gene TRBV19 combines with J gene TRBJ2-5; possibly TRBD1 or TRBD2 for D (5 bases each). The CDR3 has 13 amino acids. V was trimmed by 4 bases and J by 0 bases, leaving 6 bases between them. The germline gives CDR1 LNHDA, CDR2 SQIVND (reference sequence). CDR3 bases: TGTGCCAGTAGTAGGGGACACCAAGAGACCCAGTACTTC. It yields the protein CASSRGHQETQYF. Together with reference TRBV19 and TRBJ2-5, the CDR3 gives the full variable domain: DGGITQSPKYLFRKEGQNVTLSCEQNLNHDAMYWYRQDPGQGLRLIYYSQIVNDFQKGDIAEGYSVSREKKESFPLTVTSAQKNPTAFYLCASSRGHQETQYFGPGTRLLVL.

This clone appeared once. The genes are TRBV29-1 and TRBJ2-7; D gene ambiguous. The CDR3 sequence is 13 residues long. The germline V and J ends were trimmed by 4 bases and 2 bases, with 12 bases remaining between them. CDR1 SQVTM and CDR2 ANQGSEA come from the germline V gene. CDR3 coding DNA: TGCAGCGTTGTTTCCGCCGGTACCTACGAGCAGTACTTC. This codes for CSVVSAGTYEQYF.

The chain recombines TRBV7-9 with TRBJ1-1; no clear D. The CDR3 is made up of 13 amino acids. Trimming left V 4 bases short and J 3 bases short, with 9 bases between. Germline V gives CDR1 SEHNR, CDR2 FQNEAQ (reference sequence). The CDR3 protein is CASSSRTHTEAFF. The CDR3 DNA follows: TGTGCCAGCAGCTCGAGGACGCACACTGAAGCTTTCTTT.

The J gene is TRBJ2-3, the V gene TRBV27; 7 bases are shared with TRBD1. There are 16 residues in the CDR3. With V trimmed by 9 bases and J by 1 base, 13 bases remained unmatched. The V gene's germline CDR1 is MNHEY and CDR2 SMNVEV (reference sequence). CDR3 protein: CARPNNGTAGTDTQYF. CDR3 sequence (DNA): TGTGCCAGACCGAACAACGGGACAGCGGGCACAGATACGCAGTATTTT.

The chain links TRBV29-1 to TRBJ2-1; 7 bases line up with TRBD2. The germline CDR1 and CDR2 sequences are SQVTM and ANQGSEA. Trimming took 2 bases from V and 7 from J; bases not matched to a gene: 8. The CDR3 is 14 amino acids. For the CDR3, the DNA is TGCAGCGTTGAAATGGCGGGGGTGGGGAATGAGCAGTTCTTC. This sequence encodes CSVEMAGVGNEQFF.

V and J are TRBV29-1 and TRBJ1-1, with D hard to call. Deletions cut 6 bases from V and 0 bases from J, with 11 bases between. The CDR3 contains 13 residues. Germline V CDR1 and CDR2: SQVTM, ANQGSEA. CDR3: CSVQTQMNTEAFF. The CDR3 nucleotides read TGCAGCGTGCAGACGCAGATGAACACTGAAGCTTTCTTT.

The CDR3 sequence: CASSLGTGGPYEQYF. In nucleotides, the CDR3 is TGTGCCAGCAGCTTAGGGACAGGGGGTCCCTACGAGCAGTACTTC. The chain couples TRBV7-9 to TRBJ2-7; 10 nucleotides align to TRBD1. J gave up 2 bases and V 1 base, and 2 bases lay outside the gene matches. The CDR3 consists of 15 residues. Germline lookup yields CDR1 SEHNR and CDR2 FQNEAQ (reference sequence).

CDR3 sequence reads: CASSQDTGGSSYNEQFF. As DNA, the CDR3 is TGCGCCAGCAGCCAGGACACAGGGGGAAGCTCCTACAATGAGCAGTTCTTC. The chain joins TRBV5-1 to TRBJ2-1, with 8 bases matching TRBD1. V lost 4 bases and J lost 0; bases outside the gene matches: 9. This CDR3 region has 17 residues. CDR1 SGHRS and CDR2 YFSETQ come from the germline V gene.

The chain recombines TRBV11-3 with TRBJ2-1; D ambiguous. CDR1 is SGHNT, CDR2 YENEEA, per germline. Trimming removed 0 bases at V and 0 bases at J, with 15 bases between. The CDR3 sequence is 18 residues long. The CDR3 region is CASSLDHRFMSSYNEQFF. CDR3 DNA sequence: TGTGCCAGCAGCTTAGATCATAGGTTTATGAGCTCCTACAATGAGCAGTTCTTC.

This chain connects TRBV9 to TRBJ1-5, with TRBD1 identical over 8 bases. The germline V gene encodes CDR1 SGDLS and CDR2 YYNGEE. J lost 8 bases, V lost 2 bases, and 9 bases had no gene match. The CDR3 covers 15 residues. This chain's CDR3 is CASSVYGQGGEPQHF. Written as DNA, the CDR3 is TGTGCCAGCAGCGTCTACGGACAGGGCGGGGAGCCCCAGCATTTT.

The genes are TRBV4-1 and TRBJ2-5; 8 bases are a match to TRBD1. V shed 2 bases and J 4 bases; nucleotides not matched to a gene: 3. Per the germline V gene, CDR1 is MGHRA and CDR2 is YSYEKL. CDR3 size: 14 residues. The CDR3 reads CASSQPGGAETQYF. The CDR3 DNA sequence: TGCGCCAGCAGCCAACCAGGGGGCGCAGAGACCCAGTACTTC.

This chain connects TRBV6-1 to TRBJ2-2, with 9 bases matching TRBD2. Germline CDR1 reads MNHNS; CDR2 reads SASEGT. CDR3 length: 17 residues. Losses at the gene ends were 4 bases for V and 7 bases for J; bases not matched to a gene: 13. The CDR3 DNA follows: TGTGCCAGCAGTGCTTATAGCGGGAGTACAACGGGCGGGGAGCTGTTTTTT. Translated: CASSAYSGSTTGGELFF.

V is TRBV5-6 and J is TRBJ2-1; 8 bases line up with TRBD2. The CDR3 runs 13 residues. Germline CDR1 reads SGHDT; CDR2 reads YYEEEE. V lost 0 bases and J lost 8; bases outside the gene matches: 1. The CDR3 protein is CASSLETSDEQFF. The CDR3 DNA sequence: TGTGCCAGCAGCTTGGAGACTAGCGATGAGCAGTTCTTC.

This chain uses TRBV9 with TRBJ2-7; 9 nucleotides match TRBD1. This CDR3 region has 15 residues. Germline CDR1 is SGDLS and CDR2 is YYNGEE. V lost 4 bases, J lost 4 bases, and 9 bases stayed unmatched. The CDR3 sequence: CASSPGTGTHYEQYF. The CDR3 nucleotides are TGTGCCAGCAGCCCGGGGACAGGGACCCATTACGAGCAGTACTTC. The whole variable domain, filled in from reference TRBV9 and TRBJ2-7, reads DSGVTQTPKHLITATGQRVTLRCSPRSGDLSVYWYQQSLDQGLQFLIQYYNGEERAKGNILERFSAQQFPDLHSELNLSSLELGDSALYFCASSPGTGTHYEQYFGPGTRLTVT.

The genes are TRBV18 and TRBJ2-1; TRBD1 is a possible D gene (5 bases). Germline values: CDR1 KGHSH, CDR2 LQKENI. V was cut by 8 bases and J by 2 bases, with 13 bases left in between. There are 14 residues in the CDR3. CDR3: CASGAGSTYNEQFF. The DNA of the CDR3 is TGTGCCAGCGGGGCAGGAAGTACCTACAATGAGCAGTTCTTC.